This T cell receptor (beta chain) was identified during a study of beta chain features in type 1 diabetes. Findings of the study overall: Researchers report that Type 1 diabetes patients had moderately but significantly shorter TCRB CDR3s across all four CD4+ subsets. Individuals with type 1 diabetes displayed fewer insertions and more deletions at VDJ junctions.

There are 14 residues in the CDR3. The germline V gene encodes CDR1 SNHLY and CDR2 FYNNEI. V dropped 6 bases and J dropped 6; count of bases not matched to a gene: 8. The table lists this clone with a few counts. Its antigen is undetermined. What was sequenced were expressed TCRB transcripts, since all of the isolated RNA had been reverse transcribed. This table comes from immunoSEQ multiplex PCR, and its TCRdb copy is limited to in-frame clones, with some not included. The repertoire holds 100,000 to 150,000 clones, around 15% seen once, with roughly 2.5% in the top ten. The chain recombines TRBV2 with TRBJ2-3; TRBD1 matches 8 bases. The TCR originated in a man aged 25 to 45 with type 1 diabetes. Specimen: central memory CD4+ T cells from blood. CDR3 residues: CASSGDRTPDTQYF. Written as DNA, the CDR3 is TGTGCCAGCAGCGGGGACAGGACCCCTGATACGCAGTATTTT. The whole variable domain, filled in from reference TRBV2 and TRBJ2-3, reads EPEVTQTPSHQVTQMGQEVILRCVPISNHLYFYWYRQILGQKVEFLVSFYNNEISEKSEIFDDQFSVERPDGSNFTLKIRSTKLEDSAMYFCASSGDRTPDTQYFGPGTRLTVL.